This section outlines one TCR beta chain sequence together with its context. Its antigen is still unknown. In germline, CDR1 is MNHEY, CDR2 SMNVEV (reference sequence). V trimming: 7 bases; J trimming: 5 bases; junction bases outside the gene matches: 10. The CDR3 length is 14 residues. Once obtained from cultured CD4+ T cells, the DNA was sequenced using the Oncomine TCR Beta short-read assay. TCRdb itself ran the PCR reads through MiXCR, one entry per CDR3 protein. The table lists tens of thousands of distinct CDR3 sequences, around two fifths of them singletons. Time point of the sample: late sampling 161 to 241 days after vaccination in a few convalescent patients. Treatment specified: approximately 9-day PBMC culture with coronavirus spike peptide pools or control peptides (ViraFEST assay). This sample stems from a study of vaccination and CD4 T cells after COVID-19. Looking at the study overall: Convalescent persons amounted to six males plus four females, two of whom were Hispanic. From HCoV-229E, HCoV-OC43, HCoV-NL63 and SARS-CoV-2, overlapping spike peptides were used to stimulate the cells.

The rearrangement uses TRBV27 and TRBJ2-7, with 8 bases fitting TRBD2. This sequence originates from a human donor who had recovered from COVID-19. Sequenced here: CD4+ T cells from blood, cultured in vitro, sampled about 7 months after SARS-CoV-2 vaccination. The CDR3 is CASKGVAGSHEQYF. CDR3 in DNA: TGTGCCAGCAAAGGGGTAGCGGGGTCCCACGAGCAGTACTTC.